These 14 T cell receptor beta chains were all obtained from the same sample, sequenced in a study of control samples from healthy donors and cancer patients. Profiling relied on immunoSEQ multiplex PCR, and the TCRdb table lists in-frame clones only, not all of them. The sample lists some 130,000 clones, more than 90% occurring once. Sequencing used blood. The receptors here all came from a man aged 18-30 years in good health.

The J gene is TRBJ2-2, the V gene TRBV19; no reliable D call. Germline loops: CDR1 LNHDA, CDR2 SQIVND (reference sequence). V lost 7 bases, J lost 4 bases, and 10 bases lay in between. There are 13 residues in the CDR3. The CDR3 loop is CASNQDPTGELFF. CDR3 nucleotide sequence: TGTGCCAGTAACCAAGACCCCACCGGGGAGCTGTTTTTT.

The CDR3 region is CASSLDPGGNYGYTF. DNA for the CDR3: TGTGCCAGCAGCTTGGATCCGGGGGGTAACTATGGCTACACCTTC. V and J are TRBV5-4 and TRBJ1-2; maybe TRBD1 (5 bases). V dropped 0 bases and J dropped 1 base, with 10 bases sitting between them. CDR1 and CDR2 from the germline V gene are SGHNT and YYREEE (reference sequence). This CDR3 has 15 amino acids.

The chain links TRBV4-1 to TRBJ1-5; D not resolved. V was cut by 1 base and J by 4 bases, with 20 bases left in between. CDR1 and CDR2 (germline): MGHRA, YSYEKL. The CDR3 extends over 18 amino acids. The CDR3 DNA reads TGCGCCAGCAGCCAAGGAAAGTTGGGCCAACTTCTAAATCAGCCCCAGCATTTT. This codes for CASSQGKLGQLLNQPQHF.

The CDR3 nucleotides read TGTGCCAGCAGCGCCCAATCCGGCTCCTACGAGCAGTACTTC. It is translated as CASSAQSGSYEQYF. V and J are TRBV3-1 (or the pseudogene TRBV3-2) and TRBJ2-7, with unresolved D. The germline V gene encodes CDR1 LGHDT and CDR2 YNNKEL (reference sequence). This CDR3 has 14 amino acids. Trimming removed 5 bases at V and 0 bases at J, with 11 bases between.

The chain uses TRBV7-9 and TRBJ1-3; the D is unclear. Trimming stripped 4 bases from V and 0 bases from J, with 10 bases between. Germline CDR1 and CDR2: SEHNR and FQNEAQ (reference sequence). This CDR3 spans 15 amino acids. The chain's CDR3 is CASSSPGFSGNTIYF. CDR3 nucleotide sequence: TGTGCCAGCAGCTCTCCAGGATTCTCTGGAAACACCATATATTTT.

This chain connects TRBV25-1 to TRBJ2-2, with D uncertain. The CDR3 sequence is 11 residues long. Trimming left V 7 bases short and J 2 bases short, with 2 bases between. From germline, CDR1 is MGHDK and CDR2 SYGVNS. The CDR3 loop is CASKNTGELFF. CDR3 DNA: TGTGCCAGCAAAAACACCGGGGAGCTGTTTTTT.

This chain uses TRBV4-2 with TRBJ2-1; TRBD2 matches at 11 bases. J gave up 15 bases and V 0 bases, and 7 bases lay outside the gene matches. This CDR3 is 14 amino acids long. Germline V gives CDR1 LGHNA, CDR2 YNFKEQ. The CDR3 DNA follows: TGTGCCAGCAGCCAAGAGGCAGGGACTAGCGGTCTGTTCTTC. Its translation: CASSQEAGTSGLFF.

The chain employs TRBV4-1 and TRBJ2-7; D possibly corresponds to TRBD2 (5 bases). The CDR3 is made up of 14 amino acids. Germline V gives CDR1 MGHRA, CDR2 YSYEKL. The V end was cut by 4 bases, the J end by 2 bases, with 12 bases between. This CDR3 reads CASSPLGGTYEQYF. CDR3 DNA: TGCGCCAGCAGCCCCCTAGGAGGCACCTACGAGCAGTACTTC.

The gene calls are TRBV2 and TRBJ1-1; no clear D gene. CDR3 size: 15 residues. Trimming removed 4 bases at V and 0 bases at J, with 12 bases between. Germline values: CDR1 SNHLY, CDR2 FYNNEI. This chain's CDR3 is CASSAPDTMNTEAFF. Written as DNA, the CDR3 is TGTGCCAGCAGTGCCCCTGATACTATGAACACTGAAGCTTTCTTT.

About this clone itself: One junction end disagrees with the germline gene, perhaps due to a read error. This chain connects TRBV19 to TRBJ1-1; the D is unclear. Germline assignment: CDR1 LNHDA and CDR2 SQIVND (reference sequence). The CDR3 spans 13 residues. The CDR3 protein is CASSTNGNTEAFF. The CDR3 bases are TGTGCAAGTAGTACCAACGGGAACACTGAAGCTTTCTTT.

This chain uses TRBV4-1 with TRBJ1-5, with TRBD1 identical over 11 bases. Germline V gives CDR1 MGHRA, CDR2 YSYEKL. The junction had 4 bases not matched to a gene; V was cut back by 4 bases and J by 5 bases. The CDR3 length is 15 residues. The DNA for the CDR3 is TGCGCCAGCAGCCTCCCGGACAGGGGGCATCAGCCCCAGCATTTT. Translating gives CASSLPDRGHQPQHF.

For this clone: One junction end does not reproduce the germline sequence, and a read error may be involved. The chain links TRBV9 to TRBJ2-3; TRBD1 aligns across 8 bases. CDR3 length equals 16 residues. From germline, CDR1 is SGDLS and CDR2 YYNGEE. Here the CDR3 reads CASSYTGGWSTDAQYF. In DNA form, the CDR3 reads TGTGCCAGCAGCTATACAGGGGGATGGAGCACAGATGCGCAGTATTTT.

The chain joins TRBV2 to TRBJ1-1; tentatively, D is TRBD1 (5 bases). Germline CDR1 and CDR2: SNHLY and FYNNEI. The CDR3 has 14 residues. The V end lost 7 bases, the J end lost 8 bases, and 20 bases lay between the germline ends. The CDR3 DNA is TGTGCCAGCACCGCGGGGCGGCTGGTCGACGAAGCTTTCTTT. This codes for CASTAGRLVDEAFF.

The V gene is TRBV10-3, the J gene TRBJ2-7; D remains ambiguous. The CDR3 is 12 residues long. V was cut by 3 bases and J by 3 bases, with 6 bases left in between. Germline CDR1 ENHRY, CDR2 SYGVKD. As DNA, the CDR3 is TGTGCCATCAGTGACGGCCGCTACGAGCAGTACTTC. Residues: CAISDGRYEQYF.